This T cell receptor (beta chain) stems from a study of response to subunit inactivated influenza vaccine. TCRdb reprocessed the RT-PCR reads via MiXCR and lists one record per CDR3 protein. The sample shows 150,000 to 200,000 distinct CDR3 sequences, 10% to 15% of them seen only once. This clonotype was observed a few times. This sample also appeared in a second study, on T cells expressing NK-cell markers. As reported in that work: UMIs were included in TCR beta cDNA generated by 5'RACE template switching.

The material sequenced was CD8+ T cells sorted from PBMCs, taken roughly 13 days after vaccination. This TCR came from a man between 45 and 60 years old who received an inactivated influenza vaccine.

The CDR3 spells CASSEGDLGAFF. Here the CDR3 DNA reads TGTGCCAGCAGTGAGGGGGACCTAGGAGCTTTCTTT. The chain is built from TRBV12-3 or TRBV12-4 and TRBJ1-1; perhaps TRBD1 as D (6 bases). V was shortened by 5 bases and J by 10 bases, with 14 bases between the two germline ends. This CDR3 comprises 12 residues.